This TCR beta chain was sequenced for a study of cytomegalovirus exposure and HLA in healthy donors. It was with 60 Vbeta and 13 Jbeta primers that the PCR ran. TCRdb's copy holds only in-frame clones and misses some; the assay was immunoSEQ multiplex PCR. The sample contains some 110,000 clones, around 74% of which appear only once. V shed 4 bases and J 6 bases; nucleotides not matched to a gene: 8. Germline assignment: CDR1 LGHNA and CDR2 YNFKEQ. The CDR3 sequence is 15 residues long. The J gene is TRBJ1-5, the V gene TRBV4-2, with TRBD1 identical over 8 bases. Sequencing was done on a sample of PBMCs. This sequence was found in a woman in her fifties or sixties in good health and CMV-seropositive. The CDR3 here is CASSPDRVDGQPQHF. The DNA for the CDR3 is TGTGCCAGCAGCCCGGACAGGGTTGACGGTCAGCCCCAGCATTTT.